These T cell receptor beta chains were read from a single sample in a study of blood T cell repertoires in COVID-19. Sequencing used immunoSEQ multiplex PCR; TCRdb keeps in-frame clones, though not all of them. The data show roughly 230,000 clones, with 85% to 90% seen just once and 2% to 2.5% held by the top ten. Sequencing input: peripheral blood. These receptor sequences come from a woman aged 55-70 years with COVID-19, enrolled during active disease. The CDR3 runs from the conserved cysteine through the conserved F or W. The D gene is left open where the match is weak.

v_call	j_call	d_call	cdr3_aa
TRBV7-7	TRBJ2-2	.	CASSFEIDTGELFF
TRBV4-2	TRBJ1-1	.	CASSQAQGPTEAFF
TRBV10-3	TRBJ2-1	.	CAIKSSYNEQFF
TRBV12-3/TRBV12-4	TRBJ2-3	TRBD2	CASRTSGTDTQYF
TRBV3-1/TRBV3-2	TRBJ2-1	.	CASSQGIAEYNEQFF
TRBV5-1	TRBJ2-2	.	CASSVDSNTGELFF
TRBV7-9	TRBJ2-1	.	CASSPGGGASGEQFF
TRBV7-7	TRBJ2-5	TRBD1	CASSQETGGLKTQYF
TRBV15	TRBJ1-5	TRBD1	CATAGQISNQPQHF
TRBV18	TRBJ1-2	.	CASSPDPRGGDGYTF
TRBV18	TRBJ2-7	TRBD1	CASSMDRGSYEQYF
TRBV14	TRBJ1-1	.	CASSRQGTEAFF
TRBV5-8	TRBJ1-5	.	CASSRLRNQPQHF
TRBV4-3	TRBJ1-4	.	CASSQDRGAPNEKLFF
TRBV27	TRBJ2-7	.	CASSFSPGRYEQYF
TRBV5-4	TRBJ1-4	.	CASSLVGVDEKLFF
TRBV25-1	TRBJ2-4	.	CASSESSASIAKNIQYF
TRBV5-4	TRBJ1-2	.	CASSLRQLYGYTF
TRBV6-5	TRBJ2-2	.	CASSYRGDTGELFF
TRBV4-3	TRBJ1-4	.	CASSQDFQGLGKLFF
TRBV27	TRBJ2-3	.	CASSIGTGTTTDTQYF
TRBV9	TRBJ1-2	.	CASSDTRTAGGYTF
TRBV23-1	TRBJ1-1	TRBD1	CASSHRNVDTGAQPNTEAFF
TRBV4-3	TRBJ1-6	.	CASSQVGGSGSPLHF
TRBV7-2	TRBJ1-1	TRBD1	CASSFGTGGRTEAFF
TRBV27	TRBJ2-7	.	CASRGETYEQYF
TRBV3-1/TRBV3-2	TRBJ1-6	.	CASSPRGNSPLHF
TRBV4-1	TRBJ1-4	.	CASSQGFTGNGEKLFF
TRBV28	TRBJ1-4	.	CASSALQGQEKLFF
TRBV11-2	TRBJ1-2	TRBD1	CASSQLPGQGNGYTF
TRBV9	TRBJ2-2	TRBD1	CASSVVGTGRPNTGELFF
TRBV19	TRBJ1-1	TRBD1	CASSLTRTGNTEAFF
TRBV3-1/TRBV3-2	TRBJ1-4	.	CASSQESQAGEKLFF
TRBV6-2/TRBV6-3	TRBJ1-1	TRBD1	CASSKLGQANTEAFF
TRBV5-5	TRBJ1-3	.	CASSTQGNANTIYF
TRBV10-3	TRBJ2-3	TRBD2	CAISAGGGDYTDTQYF
TRBV6-2/TRBV6-3	TRBJ2-3	TRBD2	CASSYGLAGGLTDTQYF
TRBV15	TRBJ1-6	.	CATSIWTVNSPLHF
TRBV4-2	TRBJ2-5	TRBD1	CASSPRTGEETQYF
TRBV18	TRBJ1-4	.	CASSPRTADEKLFF
TRBV5-4	TRBJ2-2	.	CASSLYGGNTGELFF
TRBV10-3	TRBJ2-2	.	CAIRRDGGPGELFF
TRBV2	TRBJ1-5	TRBD1	CASSETGDQPQHF